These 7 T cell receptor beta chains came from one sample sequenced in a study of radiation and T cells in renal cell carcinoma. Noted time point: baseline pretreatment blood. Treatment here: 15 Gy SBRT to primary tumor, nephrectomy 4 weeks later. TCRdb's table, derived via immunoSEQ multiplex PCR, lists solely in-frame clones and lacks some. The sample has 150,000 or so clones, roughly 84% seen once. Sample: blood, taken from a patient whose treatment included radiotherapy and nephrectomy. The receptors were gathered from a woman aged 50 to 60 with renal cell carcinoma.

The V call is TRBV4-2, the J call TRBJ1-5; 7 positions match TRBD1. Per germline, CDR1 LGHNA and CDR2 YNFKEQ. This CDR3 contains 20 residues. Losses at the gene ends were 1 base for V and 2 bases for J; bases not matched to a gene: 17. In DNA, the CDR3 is TGTGCCAGCAGCCAAGTAATCCGAGCAGGGGGGCATGGGGGCAATCAGCCCCAGCATTTT. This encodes CASSQVIRAGGHGGNQPQHF.

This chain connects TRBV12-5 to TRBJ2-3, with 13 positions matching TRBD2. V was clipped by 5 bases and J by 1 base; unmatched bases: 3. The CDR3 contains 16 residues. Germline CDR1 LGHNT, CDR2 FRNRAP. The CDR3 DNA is TGTGCTAGTGGTCTCGGACTAGCGGGGGGCACAGATACGCAGTATTTT. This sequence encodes CASGLGLAGGTDTQYF.

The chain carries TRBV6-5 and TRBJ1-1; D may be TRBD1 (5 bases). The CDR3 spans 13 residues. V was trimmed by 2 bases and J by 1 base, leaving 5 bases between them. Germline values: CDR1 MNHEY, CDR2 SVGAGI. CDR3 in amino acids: CASSYGGNTEAFF. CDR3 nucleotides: TGTGCCAGCAGTTACGGGGGGAACACTGAAGCTTTCTTT.

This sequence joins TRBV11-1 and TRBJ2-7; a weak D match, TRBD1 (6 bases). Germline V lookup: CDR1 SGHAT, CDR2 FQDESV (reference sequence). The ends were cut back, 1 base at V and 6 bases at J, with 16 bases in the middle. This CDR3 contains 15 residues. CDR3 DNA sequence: TGTGCCAGCAGCTTAGGTACGCCAACAGGGACCGAGCAGTACTTC. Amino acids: CASSLGTPTGTEQYF.

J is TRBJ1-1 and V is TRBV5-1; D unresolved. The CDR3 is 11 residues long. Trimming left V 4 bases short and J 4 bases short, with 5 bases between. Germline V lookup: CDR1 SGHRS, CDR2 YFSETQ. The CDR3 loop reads CASSGSTEAFF. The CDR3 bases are TGCGCCAGCAGCGGGAGCACTGAAGCTTTCTTT.

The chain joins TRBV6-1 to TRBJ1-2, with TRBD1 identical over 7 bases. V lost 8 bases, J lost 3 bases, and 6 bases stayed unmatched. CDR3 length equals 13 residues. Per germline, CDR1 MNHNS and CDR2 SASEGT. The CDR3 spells CASELTGHYGYTF. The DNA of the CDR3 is TGTGCCAGCGAACTGACAGGGCACTATGGCTACACCTTC.

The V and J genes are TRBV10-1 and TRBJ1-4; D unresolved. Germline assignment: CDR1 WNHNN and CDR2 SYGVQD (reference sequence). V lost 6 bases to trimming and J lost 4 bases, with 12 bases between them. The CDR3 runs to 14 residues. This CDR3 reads CASRETVVNEKLFF. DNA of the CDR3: TGCGCCAGCAGAGAGACGGTAGTTAATGAAAAACTGTTTTTT.